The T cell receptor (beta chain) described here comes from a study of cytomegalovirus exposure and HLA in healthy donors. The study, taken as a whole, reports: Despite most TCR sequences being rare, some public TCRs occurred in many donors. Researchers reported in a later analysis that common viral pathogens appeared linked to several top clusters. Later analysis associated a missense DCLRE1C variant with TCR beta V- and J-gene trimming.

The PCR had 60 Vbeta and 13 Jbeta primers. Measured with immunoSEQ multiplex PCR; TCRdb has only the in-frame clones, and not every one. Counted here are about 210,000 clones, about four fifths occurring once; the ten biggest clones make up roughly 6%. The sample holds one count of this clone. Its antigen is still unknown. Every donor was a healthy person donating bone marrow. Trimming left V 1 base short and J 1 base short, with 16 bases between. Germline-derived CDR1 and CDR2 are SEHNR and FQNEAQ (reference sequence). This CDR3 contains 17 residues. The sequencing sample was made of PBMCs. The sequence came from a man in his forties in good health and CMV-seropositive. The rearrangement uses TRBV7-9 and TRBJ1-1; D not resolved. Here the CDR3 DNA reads TGTGCCAGCAGCTTAGAACGTTATTCCGGGAAGAACACTGAAGCTTTCTTT. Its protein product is CASSLERYSGKNTEAFF.